The 23 T cell receptor beta chains reported below all come from one sample, sequenced in a study of blood T cell repertoires in COVID-19 (TCRdb year 2020). Libraries were constructed by the immunoSEQ multiplex PCR assay. TCRdb took this table from immuneACCESS and kept in-frame rearrangements with V and J called. Such tables lack part of the clones; where checked against another copy, unresolved V genes explain under half of the gap, and the rest is unexplained. Here the sample has just under 65,000 clones; around 83% occur a single time. 6% to 6.5% of the sample is in the top ten clones. The sample comprised peripheral blood. All receptors come from a human donor in a cohort sampled during active COVID-19.

This chain joins TRBV14 and TRBJ2-2; D call uncertain. The CDR3 loop spans 17 amino acids. CDR1 is SGHDN and CDR2 is FVKESK in the germline V gene. The ends were cut back, 2 bases at V and 5 bases at J, with 18 bases in the middle. The CDR3 loop is CASSQLGRSFGTGELFF. The CDR3 nucleotides are TGTGCCAGCAGCCAATTGGGTCGTAGCTTCGGAACCGGGGAGCTGTTTTTT.

This chain connects TRBV7-2 to TRBJ2-5; D gene unclear. Trimming took 8 bases from V and 5 from J, leaving 18 bases between them. Per the germline V gene, CDR1 is SGHTA and CDR2 is FQGNSA. This CDR3 is built from 14 residues. This CDR3 reads CASSALGSGETQYF. In nucleotides, the CDR3 is TGTGCCAGCTCAGCCCTAGGATCGGGTGAGACCCAGTACTTC.

This sequence joins TRBV5-6 and TRBJ2-1; a weak D match, TRBD2 (6 bases). Germline assignment: CDR1 SGHDT and CDR2 YYEEEE. Trimming removed 4 bases from V and 7 bases from J, with 18 bases in between. The CDR3 has 15 amino acids. Written as DNA, the CDR3 is TGTGCCAGCAGCGTTCCGGGACTTACTTATAATGAGCAGTTCTTC. Amino acids: CASSVPGLTYNEQFF.

The V and J genes are TRBV27 and TRBJ1-4; 8 bases fit TRBD1. Germline CDR1 reads MNHEY; CDR2 reads SMNVEV (reference sequence). V was clipped by 5 bases and J by 7 bases; unmatched bases: 6. The CDR3 length is 14 residues. The CDR3 is CASSVTGGSEKLFF. CDR3 nucleotides: TGTGCCAGCAGTGTCACAGGGGGGAGTGAAAAACTGTTTTTT.

The chain recombines TRBV7-9 with TRBJ1-2; D gene unclear. With 3 bases removed from V and 8 bases from J, the gap between germline ends came to 7 bases. Germline CDR1 and CDR2: SEHNR and FQNEAQ (reference sequence). The CDR3 is 11 amino acids. The CDR3 sequence: CASSLPVGYTF. The CDR3 DNA reads as TGTGCCAGCAGCTTGCCGGTCGGCTACACCTTC.

The V and J genes are TRBV5-1 and TRBJ2-2; a weak D match, TRBD2 (6 bases). Germline V gene lookup returns CDR1 SGHRS and CDR2 YFSETQ. The CDR3 runs to 16 residues. Trimming left V 1 base short and J 7 bases short, with 17 bases between. The CDR3 sequence: CASSLNGPGSGGELFF. CDR3 nucleotide sequence: TGCGCCAGCAGCTTGAATGGTCCCGGGAGTGGCGGGGAGCTGTTTTTT.

The genes are TRBV5-5 and TRBJ1-2; D call uncertain. CDR3 length equals 16 residues. Germline V gives CDR1 SGHKS, CDR2 YYEKEE (reference sequence). The germline V and J ends were trimmed by 1 base and 0 bases, with 13 bases remaining between them. The CDR3 loop is CASSLMGRQANYGYTF. CDR3 nucleotides: TGTGCCAGCAGCTTGATGGGCAGGCAAGCTAACTATGGCTACACCTTC.

The chain employs TRBV18 and TRBJ1-1, with a tentative D call TRBD1 (6 bases). Between the trimmed V and J ends, which lost 8 bases and 0 bases, there was a span of 16 bases. The CDR3 is 15 amino acids. CDR1 is KGHSH and CDR2 is LQKENI in the germline V gene. CDR3 in amino acids: CASTPGGGLNTEAFF. The CDR3 DNA reads TGTGCCAGCACTCCGGGAGGGGGGTTGAACACTGAAGCTTTCTTT.

The chain is built from TRBV5-6 and TRBJ1-1, with 7 positions matching TRBD1. J lost 3 bases, V lost 5 bases, and 13 bases had no gene match. The CDR3 covers 16 residues. The germline gives CDR1 SGHDT, CDR2 YYEEEE. CDR3 protein: CASSSYVRGTDTEAFF. CDR3 DNA sequence: TGTGCCAGCAGTTCGTATGTCAGGGGGACCGACACTGAAGCTTTCTTT.

The chain uses TRBV6-6 and TRBJ1-5; 11 bases fit TRBD1. The CDR3 loop spans 16 amino acids. V trimming: 0 bases; J trimming: 6 bases; junction bases outside the gene matches: 4. Germline V gives CDR1 MNHNY, CDR2 SVGAGI (reference sequence). The CDR3 loop is CASSYSTGQGGQPQHF. The DNA of the CDR3 is TGTGCCAGCAGTTACTCGACGGGACAGGGGGGTCAGCCCCAGCATTTT.

The sample holds a few counts of this clone. The genes are TRBV5-1 and TRBJ2-7, with 10 bases lining up with TRBD1. This CDR3 is built from 15 residues. V shed 4 bases, J shed 3 bases, and the junction held 7 bases outside the gene matches. Germline values: CDR1 SGHRS, CDR2 YFSETQ. CDR3 amino acids: CASSRVGTGDYEQYF. The CDR3 DNA sequence: TGCGCCAGCAGCCGAGTTGGGACAGGGGACTACGAGCAGTACTTC.

CDR3 sequence (DNA): TGCGCCAGCAGCCCTTATAGCGGGATCTCCTACAATGAGCAGTTCTTC. The encoded protein is CASSPYSGISYNEQFF. The chain combines TRBV4-1 with TRBJ2-1; 8 positions agree with TRBD2. V dropped 4 bases and J dropped 0; count of bases not matched to a gene: 5. CDR1 and CDR2 from the germline V gene are MGHRA and YSYEKL. This CDR3 has 16 residues.

The chain is built from TRBV20-1 and TRBJ1-1; the match to TRBD1 covers 9 bases. Trimming at V came to 3 bases and at J to 6 bases, leaving 11 bases not matched to a gene. The CDR3 length is 15 residues. Germline V gene lookup returns CDR1 DFQATT and CDR2 SNEGSKA (reference sequence). In nucleotides, the CDR3 is TGCAGTGCTAGTCAAAGCGGGACAGGGATTTCTGAAGCTTTCTTT. It is translated as CSASQSGTGISEAFF.

This clone was picked up one time. J is TRBJ1-1 and V is TRBV6-6; no definite D call. The CDR3 is 11 residues long. The ends were cut back, 6 bases at V and 3 bases at J, with 5 bases in the middle. The germline gives CDR1 MNHNY, CDR2 SVGAGI (reference sequence). CDR3 coding DNA: TGTGCCAGCAGCCCTTACACTGAAGCTTTCTTT. Translating gives CASSPYTEAFF.

The gene calls are TRBV5-8 and TRBJ2-3; no clear D. In germline, CDR1 is SGHTS, CDR2 YDEGEE. Trimming cost V 4 bases and J 4 bases, with 10 bases left between them. The CDR3 has 13 residues. For the CDR3, the DNA is TGTGCCAGCAGCAATTTAGTGTCAGATACGCAGTATTTT. Its translation: CASSNLVSDTQYF.

J is TRBJ1-3 and V is TRBV28; 9 nucleotides agree with TRBD1. Germline lookup yields CDR1 MDHEN and CDR2 SYDVKM. With 6 bases clipped from V and 4 bases from J, the junction kept 7 bases outside the gene matches. The CDR3 spans 15 residues. The CDR3 DNA reads TGTGCCAGCAGAAAACAGGGGGCTTACGGAAACACCATATATTTT. Translation: CASRKQGAYGNTIYF.

This chain links TRBV5-1 with TRBJ1-1, with D possibly matching TRBD1 (6 bases). This CDR3 contains 14 residues. Germline-derived CDR1 and CDR2 are SGHRS and YFSETQ. Trimming took 3 bases from V and 1 from J, leaving 10 bases between them. In DNA form, the CDR3 reads TGCGCCAGCAGCTCCGAACAGGGGAACACTGAAGCTTTCTTT. Translated, it gives CASSSEQGNTEAFF.

This rearrangement joins TRBV18 to TRBJ2-7; D remains unclear. The CDR3 runs to 14 residues. V lost 2 bases, J lost 4 bases, and 12 bases lay in between. Looked up from germline, CDR1 is KGHSH and CDR2 is LQKENI. The CDR3: CASSPSGFGYEQYF. The CDR3 bases are TGTGCCAGCTCACCATCCGGGTTCGGGTACGAGCAGTACTTC.

The chain joins TRBV5-4 to TRBJ2-5, with 10 positions matching TRBD2. V lost 5 bases, J lost 5 bases, and 9 bases stayed unmatched. Germline V lookup: CDR1 SGHNT, CDR2 YYREEE (reference sequence). The CDR3 loop spans 15 amino acids. CDR3 in DNA: TGTGCCAGCAGGTTTAGCGGGGGGCCTGGGGAGACCCAGTACTTC. The encoded protein is CASRFSGGPGETQYF.

This chain uses TRBV19 with TRBJ1-6; TRBD1 might be the D (6 bases). Germline CDR1 LNHDA, CDR2 SQIVND (reference sequence). Trimming pared 2 bases from V and 1 base from J, leaving 9 bases between. CDR3 length: 16 residues. CDR3 nucleotide sequence: TGTGCCAGTAGTATAAGGGACAAATCCTATAATTCACCCCTCCACTTT. Translating gives CASSIRDKSYNSPLHF.

The chain has TRBV10-3 and TRBJ2-2; no firm D call. V lost 2 bases to trimming and J lost 0 bases, with 7 bases between them. CDR3 size: 15 residues. The V gene's germline CDR1 is ENHRY and CDR2 SYGVKD. CDR3 protein: CAISELLSNTGELFF. The CDR3 bases are TGTGCCATCAGTGAGCTTTTATCGAACACCGGGGAGCTGTTTTTT.

The chain joins TRBV5-1 to TRBJ1-3, with 7 bases aligning to TRBD1. CDR1 is SGHRS and CDR2 is YFSETQ in the germline V gene. The CDR3 is 14 amino acids. V lost 4 bases and J lost 4; bases outside the gene matches: 5. The CDR3 here is CASSPQGGGNTIYF. CDR3 DNA: TGCGCCAGCAGCCCTCAAGGGGGCGGAAACACCATATATTTT. Based on the CDR3 plus reference TRBV5-1 and TRBJ1-3, the full variable domain is KAGVTQTPRYLIKTRGQQVTLSCSPISGHRSVSWYQQTPGQGLQFLFEYFSETQRNKGNFPGRFSGRQFSNSRSEMNVSTLELGDSALYLCASSPQGGGNTIYFGEGSWLTVV.

V is TRBV6-6 and J is TRBJ1-5, with 8 bases aligning to TRBD1. Germline V CDR1 and CDR2: MNHNY, SVGAGI (reference sequence). This CDR3 spans 15 amino acids. The J segment lost 3 bases and the V segment lost 6 bases, leaving 7 bases of the junction unmatched. In DNA, the CDR3 is TGTGCCAGCAGCCAAGGACAGGGATTCAATCAGCCCCAGCATTTT. It translates to CASSQGQGFNQPQHF.